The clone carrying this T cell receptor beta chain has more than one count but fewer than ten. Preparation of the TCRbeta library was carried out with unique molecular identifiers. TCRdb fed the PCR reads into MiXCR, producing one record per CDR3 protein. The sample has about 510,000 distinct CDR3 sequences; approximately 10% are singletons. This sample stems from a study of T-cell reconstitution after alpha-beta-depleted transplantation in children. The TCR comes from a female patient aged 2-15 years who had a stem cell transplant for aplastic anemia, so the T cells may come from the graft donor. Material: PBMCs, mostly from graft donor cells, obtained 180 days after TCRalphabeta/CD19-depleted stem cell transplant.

Here the CDR3 DNA reads TGTGCCAGCAGTTCCTTAAAAGCAGGGGGCAGGGGCGAGCAGTACTTC. It translates to CASSSLKAGGRGEQYF. The chain uses TRBV27 and TRBJ2-7, with TRBD1 matching 8 bases. The CDR3 runs to 16 residues. V dropped 4 bases and J dropped 6; count of bases not matched to a gene: 14. Germline V gene data show CDR1 as MNHEY and CDR2 as SMNVEV (reference sequence).